The clone carrying this TCR beta chain has only one observation. As yet, its antigen is unknown. These data belong to a study of graft-versus-host responses after intestinal transplantation. Overall study: All recipients got anti-thymocyte globulin induction, then tacrolimus and steroids for approximately 3 years. Overall study results and limits: High graft-versus-host to host-versus-graft T cell clonal ratios marked allografts of patients with graft-donor macrochimerism. Detected in recipient marrow were GvH clones, some of which were first observed in ileum or blood.

Sequencing was performed with immunoSEQ multiplex PCR; in TCRdb, only in-frame clones are kept and a portion is missing. The table includes tens of thousands of clones, about 94% detected once. CDR1 and CDR2 (germline): SGHTA, FQGNSA. The V and J ends lost 1 base and 4 bases respectively, with 11 bases between them. The CDR3 runs 16 residues. V usage is TRBV7-2 and J usage is TRBJ1-6; D gene unclear. The sample was unstimulated CD4+ T cells sorted from spleen or lymph node cells, taken before transplant. The sequence was obtained from a human donor who was the organ donor for an intestinal transplant. CDR3 nucleotide sequence: TGTGCCAGCAGCTTAGACACCCCGGTTTATAATTCACCCCTCCACTTT. This codes for CASSLDTPVYNSPLHF.